A single sample is the source of the 27 T cell receptor beta chains below, sequenced in a study of OX40 agonist ivuxolimab in advanced cancers. Clones were read by immunoSEQ multiplex PCR, and TCRdb kept only the in-frame ones, dropping some. The table lists about 110,000 clones, 75% to 95% of them singletons, with 0.48% in the top ten. The sequencing here drew on CD4+ or CD8+ T cells sorted from blood, taken in a trial of the OX40 agonist ivuxolimab. These receptors originate from an adult with an advanced solid tumor such as melanoma, head and neck, liver or kidney cancer.

V gene TRBV14 combines with J gene TRBJ1-4; D is uncertain. Germline V gives CDR1 SGHDN, CDR2 FVKESK. The CDR3 has 15 residues. The V end lost 2 bases, the J end lost 5 bases, and 12 bases lay between the germline ends. In nucleotides, the CDR3 is TGTGCCAGCAGCCAACGGATGTACGGGAATGAAAAACTGTTTTTT. This encodes CASSQRMYGNEKLFF. The variable domain in full, with the rest retrieved from reference TRBV14 and TRBJ1-4, is EAGVTQFPSHSVIEKGQTVTLRCDPISGHDNLYWYRRVMGKEIKFLLHFVKESKQDESGMPNNRFLAERTGGTYSTLKVQPAELEDSGVYFCASSQRMYGNEKLFFGSGTQLSVL.

The gene calls are TRBV28 and TRBJ1-5; the D gene is possibly TRBD1 (6 bases). Germline lookup yields CDR1 MDHEN and CDR2 SYDVKM. V shed 6 bases and J shed 4 bases, with 16 bases lying between them. The CDR3 is 15 amino acids. The CDR3 nucleotides are TGTGCCAGCAGCCCACAGGGAAAACTTAATCAGCCCCAGCATTTT. Residues: CASSPQGKLNQPQHF.

The chain has TRBV29-1 and TRBJ2-1; a weak D match, TRBD1 (5 bases). Germline CDR1 SQVTM, CDR2 ANQGSEA. CDR3 length equals 13 residues. Deletions cut 4 bases from V and 1 base from J, with 8 bases between. The CDR3 sequence is CSVVGQSYNEQFF. The CDR3, as DNA: TGCAGCGTTGTAGGACAATCCTACAATGAGCAGTTCTTC.

The chain carries TRBV5-6 and TRBJ2-6; 9 nucleotides align to TRBD1. This CDR3 region has 19 residues. V lost 4 bases and J lost 0; bases outside the gene matches: 11. From germline, CDR1 is SGHDT and CDR2 YYEEEE. The CDR3 spells CASSPWGQGFFSGANVLTF. In DNA form, the CDR3 reads TGTGCCAGCAGCCCCTGGGGACAGGGATTCTTCTCTGGGGCCAACGTCCTGACTTTC. Full variable domain (outside the CDR3, taken from reference TRBV5-6 and TRBJ2-6): DAGVTQSPTHLIKTRGQQVTLRCSPKSGHDTVSWYQQALGQGPQFIFQYYEEEERQRGNFPDRFSGHQFPNYSSELNVNALLLGDSALYLCASSPWGQGFFSGANVLTFGAGSRLTVL.

The genes are TRBV2 and TRBJ2-1; tentatively, D is TRBD1 (5 bases). In germline, CDR1 is SNHLY, CDR2 FYNNEI. Trimming cost V 11 bases and J 7 bases, with 18 bases left between them. The CDR3 sequence is 13 residues long. The CDR3 bases are TGTGCCGGTAGAAGGGGTTGGGTAAATGAGCAGTTCTTC. Its translation is CAGRRGWVNEQFF.

The chain links TRBV10-3 to TRBJ1-4; 8 bases are shared with TRBD1. This CDR3 has 17 amino acids. Germline CDR1 is ENHRY and CDR2 is SYGVKD. V was clipped by 4 bases and J by 7 bases; unmatched bases: 14. The CDR3 sequence is CAISGTQQGGLSEKLFF. CDR3 sequence (DNA): TGTGCCATCAGTGGGACGCAACAGGGGGGTCTTAGTGAAAAACTGTTTTTT.

The chain carries TRBV6-6 and TRBJ2-7; perhaps TRBD1 as D (5 bases). The CDR3 covers 12 residues. CDR1 MNHNY and CDR2 SVGAGI come from the germline V gene (reference sequence). Between the trimmed V and J ends, which lost 2 bases and 13 bases, there was a span of 15 bases. CDR3 sequence: CASSYLDSPLYF. Here the CDR3 DNA reads TGTGCCAGCAGTTACCTAGACAGTCCGTTATACTTC.

The gene calls are TRBV19 and TRBJ2-7, with 10 bases aligning to TRBD1. This CDR3 is 14 amino acids long. V shed 6 bases, J shed 3 bases, and the junction held 5 bases outside the gene matches. Germline assignment: CDR1 LNHDA and CDR2 SQIVND (reference sequence). CDR3 loop: CASSTGTGDYEQYF. The CDR3 coding sequence is TGTGCCAGTAGCACCGGGACAGGGGACTACGAGCAGTACTTC.

The chain is built from TRBV29-1 and TRBJ2-1, with D perhaps assigned TRBD1 or TRBD2 (5 bases each). This CDR3 has 12 residues. Germline V gives CDR1 SQVTM, CDR2 ANQGSEA. V lost 4 bases, J lost 8 bases, and 12 bases lay in between. CDR3 region: CSVGRDVDEQFF. The CDR3 bases are TGCAGCGTTGGACGGGACGTGGATGAGCAGTTCTTC.

The chain carries TRBV4-3 and TRBJ1-3, with TRBD1 matching 9 bases. The CDR3 covers 16 residues. V was pared by 4 bases and J by 2 bases, with 6 bases of the junction left unmatched. Germline values: CDR1 LGHNA, CDR2 YSLEER. As DNA, the CDR3 is TGCGCCAGCAGCCCCCGACAGGGGGGGACTGGAAACACCATATATTTT. Its protein product is CASSPRQGGTGNTIYF.

The V gene is TRBV11-2, the J gene TRBJ1-6, with D possibly TRBD1 on 5 matching bases. The germline CDR1 and CDR2 sequences are SGHAT and FQNNGV. Trimming cost V 5 bases and J 3 bases, with 14 bases left between them. The CDR3 has 16 amino acids. CDR3 residues: CASSGRDGFYNSPLHF. The CDR3 region has the DNA TGTGCCAGCAGCGGCAGGGACGGATTCTATAATTCACCCCTCCACTTT.

J is TRBJ1-4 and V is TRBV7-2; D might be TRBD1 (5 bases). V lost 1 base and J 5 bases, leaving 11 bases between the germline ends. The CDR3 totals 15 residues. The V gene's germline CDR1 is SGHTA and CDR2 FQGNSA. The CDR3 loop reads CASSLEGRKNEKLFF. The CDR3 bases are TGTGCCAGCAGCTTAGAGGGACGGAAAAATGAAAAACTGTTTTTT.

The chain recombines TRBV5-6 with TRBJ1-2; 7 nucleotides match TRBD1. There are 14 residues in the CDR3. The V and J ends lost 4 bases and 6 bases, in that order; junction bases with no gene match: 9. The germline V gene encodes CDR1 SGHDT and CDR2 YYEEEE. In DNA, the CDR3 is TGTGCCAGCAGCCCCTTCGACAGGGTGGATGGCTACACCTTC. The encoded protein is CASSPFDRVDGYTF.

The chain employs TRBV19 and TRBJ2-1, with 10 positions matching TRBD2. J was trimmed by 8 bases and V by 7 bases; bases with no gene match: 14. Germline V gene data show CDR1 as LNHDA and CDR2 as SQIVND (reference sequence). The CDR3 covers 16 residues. For the CDR3, the DNA is TGTGCCAGTACTCTTACCGGGACTAGCGTTTATGATGAGCAGTTCTTC. Translating it yields CASTLTGTSVYDEQFF.

The rearrangement links TRBV7-2 to TRBJ2-2; a possible D gene is TRBD2 (5 bases). The germline V and J ends were trimmed by 5 bases and 8 bases, with 12 bases remaining between them. CDR3 length equals 13 residues. CDR1 SGHTA and CDR2 FQGNSA come from the germline V gene. CDR3 in amino acids: CASSLDGGGELFF. The CDR3, as DNA: TGTGCCAGCAGCCTGGACGGCGGGGGGGAGCTGTTTTTT.

The chain links TRBV4-1 to TRBJ2-7; tentative D call: TRBD2 (5 bases). The germline V and J ends were trimmed by 4 bases and 6 bases, with 16 bases remaining between them. The germline V gene encodes CDR1 MGHRA and CDR2 YSYEKL. This CDR3 is 14 amino acids long. In nucleotides, the CDR3 is TGCGCCAGCAGCCGGGAGCGCCGTAGCCTCGAGCAGTACTTC. Residues: CASSRERRSLEQYF.

The gene calls are TRBV28 and TRBJ1-1, with D possibly TRBD1 on 5 matching bases. Looked up from germline, CDR1 is MDHEN and CDR2 is SYDVKM. Trimming pared 6 bases from V and 1 base from J, leaving 12 bases between. This CDR3 is built from 14 residues. The CDR3 protein is CASRGGTPNTEAFF. The CDR3 DNA reads as TGTGCCAGCAGGGGAGGGACGCCGAACACTGAAGCTTTCTTT.

J is TRBJ1-2 and V is TRBV4-3; D might be TRBD1 (5 bases). The V and J ends lost 0 bases and 1 base respectively, with 12 bases between them. This CDR3 is 16 amino acids long. From germline, CDR1 is LGHNA and CDR2 YSLEER. The CDR3 region is CASSQDLWGGNYGYTF. In DNA form, the CDR3 reads TGCGCCAGCAGCCAAGATTTGTGGGGGGGTAACTATGGCTACACCTTC.

This clone was observed a handful of times. The rearrangement links TRBV7-2 to TRBJ2-6; weak D call: TRBD1 (5 bases). Germline CDR1 is SGHTA and CDR2 is FQGNSA. This CDR3 is 15 amino acids long. V lost 3 bases, J lost 2 bases, and 8 bases lay in between. CDR3 loop: CASSFQGAGANVLTF. In DNA, the CDR3 is TGTGCCAGCAGCTTTCAGGGCGCTGGGGCCAACGTCCTGACTTTC.

The rearrangement joins TRBV7-6 to TRBJ2-2; 7 bases align to TRBD2. The CDR3 has 18 amino acids. Trimming took 5 bases from V and 0 from J; bases not matched to a gene: 12. Germline-derived CDR1 and CDR2 are SGHVS and FNYEAQ. The CDR3 loop reads CASSANPGGSANTGELFF. CDR3 in DNA: TGTGCCAGCAGCGCAAATCCCGGGGGGTCCGCGAACACCGGGGAGCTGTTTTTT.

This chain uses TRBV7-9 with TRBJ2-1; the D call may be TRBD1 or TRBD2 (5 bases each). The CDR3 is 16 amino acids. CDR1 and CDR2 (germline): SEHNR, FQNEAQ (reference sequence). Trimming shortened V by 6 bases and J by 7 bases, and 22 bases separated the two germline ends. Here the CDR3 reads CASRPNMRGRENEQFF. The CDR3 DNA follows: TGTGCCAGCAGGCCAAATATGAGGGGAAGGGAAAATGAGCAGTTCTTC. Together with reference TRBV7-9 and TRBJ2-1, the CDR3 gives the full variable domain: DTGVSQNPRHKITKRGQNVTFRCDPISEHNRLYWYRQTLGQGPEFLTYFQNEAQLEKSRLLSDRFSAERPKGSFSTLEIQRTEQGDSAMYLCASRPNMRGRENEQFFGPGTRLTVL.

This chain joins TRBV9 and TRBJ1-1; D unresolved. In germline, CDR1 is SGDLS, CDR2 YYNGEE. There are 15 residues in the CDR3. The ends were cut back, 0 bases at V and 7 bases at J, with 16 bases in the middle. The CDR3 spells CASSVEAHPVGEAFF. CDR3 bases: TGTGCCAGCAGCGTAGAGGCACATCCGGTCGGTGAAGCTTTCTTT.

This clone was recorded a few times. This same CDR3 is encoded by further DNA sequences in the sample. V gene TRBV13 combines with J gene TRBJ2-3, with 8 bases matching TRBD1. The trim removed 5 bases at V and 5 bases at J, leaving 9 bases unmatched. This CDR3 has 15 residues. Germline V gene data show CDR1 as PRHDT and CDR2 as FYEKMQ (reference sequence). CDR3 DNA sequence: TGTGCCAGCAGCACCTGGACAGGGTTTGGAGATACGCAGTATTTT. It encodes CASSTWTGFGDTQYF.

This clone was counted once. This sequence joins TRBV27 and TRBJ1-6; the D is unclear. The CDR3 has 12 residues. CDR1 and CDR2 from the germline V gene are MNHEY and SMNVEV (reference sequence). Deletions cut 6 bases from V and 7 bases from J, with 7 bases between. The CDR3 protein is CASSLKNSPLHF. The CDR3, as DNA: TGTGCCAGCAGCCTTAAAAATTCACCCCTCCACTTT.

This sequence joins TRBV5-1 and TRBJ2-1; D is unresolved. Germline CDR1 reads SGHRS; CDR2 reads YFSETQ. The V end was cut by 0 bases, the J end by 6 bases, with 10 bases between. CDR3 length equals 14 residues. The CDR3 sequence is CASSLGRWANEQFF. The CDR3 nucleotides are TGCGCCAGCAGCTTGGGCAGGTGGGCCAATGAGCAGTTCTTC.

The chain uses TRBV5-1 and TRBJ1-4, with D maybe TRBD1 (5 bases). CDR1 is SGHRS and CDR2 is YFSETQ in the germline V gene. V lost 0 bases to trimming and J lost 8 bases, with 11 bases between them. This CDR3 has 14 residues. This CDR3 reads CASSLGQTEEKLFF. The CDR3 DNA reads as TGCGCCAGCAGCTTGGGACAGACTGAAGAAAAACTGTTTTTT.

Note on this clone: At one of its ends the junction is not consistent with the germline gene, which may arise from a read error. This chain links TRBV5-4 with TRBJ1-1; 9 bases map to TRBD1. CDR1 is SGHNT, CDR2 YYREEE, per germline (reference sequence). The CDR3 contains 15 residues. The CDR3: CATSDRGKMNTEAFF. Written as DNA, the CDR3 is TGTGCCACCAGCGACAGGGGGAAGATGAACACTGAAGCTTTCTTT.